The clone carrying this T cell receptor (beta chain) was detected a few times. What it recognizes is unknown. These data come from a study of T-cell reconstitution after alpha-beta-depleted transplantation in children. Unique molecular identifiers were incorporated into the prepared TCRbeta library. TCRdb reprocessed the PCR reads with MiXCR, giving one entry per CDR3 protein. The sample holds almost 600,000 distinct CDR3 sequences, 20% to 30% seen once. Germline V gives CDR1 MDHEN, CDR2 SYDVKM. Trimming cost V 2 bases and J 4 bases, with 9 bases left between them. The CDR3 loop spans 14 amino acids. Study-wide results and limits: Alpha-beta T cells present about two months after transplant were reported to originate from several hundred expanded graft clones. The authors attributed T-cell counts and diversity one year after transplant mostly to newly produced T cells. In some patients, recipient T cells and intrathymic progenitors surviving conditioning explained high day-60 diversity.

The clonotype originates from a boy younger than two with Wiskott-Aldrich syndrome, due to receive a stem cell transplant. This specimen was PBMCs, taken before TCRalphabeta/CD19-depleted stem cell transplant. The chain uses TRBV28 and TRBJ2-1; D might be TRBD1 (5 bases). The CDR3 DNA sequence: TGTGCCAGCAGTTTAGGCCCAGGGTACAATGAGCAGTTCTTC. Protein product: CASSLGPGYNEQFF.